The rows below give T cell receptor beta chains drawn from one sample of a study of regulatory T cells in long-lasting Graves disease. TCRdb re-called the multiplex PCR reads through MiXCR, storing one row per CDR3 protein. The sample contains 360,000 or so distinct CDR3 sequences, 20% to 25% of which appear only once. The sequencing used peripheral blood mononuclear cells (PBMCs), collected when the disease was refractory, from a patient treated with antithyroid drugs. The origin of the receptors is a woman between 35 and 50 years old with Graves disease. Both conserved end residues are part of each CDR3. D genes are given only for firm matches. Clone size appears in some rows only: once, few, many, or a class for an expanded clone.

>TRBV10-3|-|TRBJ2-3|18|-
TGTGCCATCAAGCAGCCAAATGACGGAAGGGGACGTCGAGATACGCAGTATTTT
CAIKQPNDGRGRRDTQYF
>TRBV2|-|TRBJ2-2|14|-
TGTGCCAGCAGTGGGTCCCTACGTGGATGGGAGCTGTTTTTT
CASSGSLRGWELFF
>TRBV5-5|-|TRBJ2-7|16|-
TGTGCCAGCAGCCTAATTCGAGGTCTTAGGAGTTACGAGCAGTACTTC
CASSLIRGLRSYEQYF
>TRBV4-1|few|TRBJ1-4|14|-
TGCGCCAGCAGCCACAGGGTAGCTAATGAAAAACTGTTTTTT
CASSHRVANEKLFF
>TRBV27|many|TRBJ1-2|13|-
TGTGCCAGCAGTCCCCAGGGCTACTATGGCTACACCTTC
CASSPQGYYGYTF
>TRBV7-9|many|TRBJ2-6|16|TRBD1
TGTGCCAGCAGAGGGACAGGGGGTCCGGGGGCCAACGTCCTGACTTTC
CASRGTGGPGANVLTF
>TRBV6-5|many|TRBJ2-2|18|TRBD2
TGTGCCAGCAGTTACTCGTGGGATGCGGGAGGCCCCCCCGGGGAGCTGTTTTTT
CASSYSWDAGGPPGELFF
>TRBV6-1|once|TRBJ2-7|18|-
TGTGCCAGCACTCCTCTAATCCCCCTGGGACTTCTTCATTACGAGCAGTACTTC
CASTPLIPLGLLHYEQYF
>TRBV6-1|many|TRBJ2-7|10|-
TGTGCCAGCAGTGAATACCCCCAGTACTTC
CASSEYPQYF
>TRBV5-6|few|TRBJ2-3|13|-
TGTGCCAGCAGCTGGGGTGAAACAGATACGCAGTATTTT
CASSWGETDTQYF
>TRBV2|many|TRBJ2-7|13|-
TGTGCCAGCAGCGCCAATGACTACTACGAGCAGTACTTC
CASSANDYYEQYF
>TRBV11-2|many|TRBJ1-2|13|-
TGTGCCAGCCGGGACACGGGGACCTACGGCTACACCTTC
CASRDTGTYGYTF
>TRBV7-9|-|TRBJ1-5|12|-
TGTGCCAGCAGCCGCTGGGATCAGCCCCAGCATTTT
CASSRWDQPQHF
>TRBV3-1|few|TRBJ1-2|14|-
TGTGCCAGCAGCCAAGGCCAGGCAAACTATGGCTACACCTTC
CASSQGQANYGYTF
>TRBV28|many|TRBJ1-5|15|-
TGTGCCAGCACTCTGGGACACCGGAGCAATCAGCCCCAGCATTTT
CASTLGHRSNQPQHF
>TRBV6-1|many|TRBJ2-5|11|-
TGTGCCAGCGTAAATCGGGAGACCCAGTACTTC
CASVNRETQYF
>TRBV7-2|few|TRBJ2-1|15|TRBD2
TGTGCCAGCAGCTTGATGGGCGGGAGGGCGGAGGAGCAGTTCTTC
CASSLMGGRAEEQFF
>TRBV19|-|TRBJ1-1|14|-
TGTGCCAGTAGTATCAAAGGGGTGAACACTGAAGCTTTCTTT
CASSIKGVNTEAFF
>TRBV19|-|TRBJ1-2|16|-
TGTGCCAGTAGTAAAATGGCAGTCGTTGGGAACTATGGCTACACCTTC
CASSKMAVVGNYGYTF
>TRBV20-1|-|TRBJ2-5|13|-
TGCAGTGCTAGGGAGTCACTAGGACAGCCCCAGTACTTC
CSARESLGQPQYF
>TRBV7-3|many|TRBJ2-7|14|-
TGTGCCAGCAGCCTAGGGGGGAGCGGCTACGAGCAGTACTTC
CASSLGGSGYEQYF
>TRBV12-3/TRBV12-4|many|TRBJ2-2|15|-
TGTGCCAGCAGTGAGACGGGGGCTCACACCGGGGAGCTGTTTTTT
CASSETGAHTGELFF
>TRBV7-9|many|TRBJ2-7|15|TRBD2
TGTGCCAGCAGCTTAGAAGCGGGAGAGTTCATCGAGCAGTACTTC
CASSLEAGEFIEQYF
>TRBV10-1|-|TRBJ2-1|16|TRBD2
TGCGCCGGCAGCGAGCTAGCGGGAGGCTCCTACAATGAGCAGTTCTTC
CAGSELAGGSYNEQFF
>TRBV19|-|TRBJ1-5|15|-
TGTGCCAGTAGTATCACATCAGGGGCCTATCAGCCCCAGCATTTT
CASSITSGAYQPQHF
>TRBV7-9|few|TRBJ2-2|16|-
TGTGCCAGCAGCTTAGCGATCACAGCGAACACCGGGGAGCTGTTTTTT
CASSLAITANTGELFF
>TRBV11-2|many|TRBJ2-7|15|TRBD2
TGTGCCAGCGCTGAGTCCGGGACTAGCATCGACGAGCAGTACTTC
CASAESGTSIDEQYF
>TRBV28|many|TRBJ2-5|15|TRBD1
TGTGCCAGCAGGATTACAGGGGGCGGCCAAGAGACCCAGTACTTC
CASRITGGGQETQYF
>TRBV6-1|-|TRBJ2-2|18|TRBD1
TGTGCCAGCAGTCCGTCCGGGACAGGGAGGTCGAAAACCGGGGAGCTGTTTTTT
CASSPSGTGRSKTGELFF
>TRBV29-1|-|TRBJ2-7|12|-
TGCAGCGTTTATGTGGGAGCAGCCGAGCAGTACTTC
CSVYVGAAEQYF
>TRBV4-2|many|TRBJ1-1|12|TRBD1
TGTGCCAACAATCGTTGGACAGGAAAAGCTTTCTTT
CANNRWTGKAFF
>TRBV6-2/TRBV6-3|many|TRBJ2-7|16|TRBD2
TGTGCCAGCAGTGGACCGGAACTAGCGGGGACCTACGAGCAGTACTTC
CASSGPELAGTYEQYF
>TRBV5-1|-|TRBJ1-2|12|-
TGCGCCAGCAGCGGATTAAACTATGGCTACACCTTC
CASSGLNYGYTF
>TRBV19|few|TRBJ1-2|17|-
TGTGCCAGTAGTATAGCGGCCCAAGGGCGGCGGGGCTATGGCTACACCTTC
CASSIAAQGRRGYGYTF
>TRBV6-4|-|TRBJ2-7|17|TRBD1
TGTGCCAGCAGTTACTTGAACCCCCGGACAGGGAAGGACGAGCAGTACTTC
CASSYLNPRTGKDEQYF
>TRBV5-1|-|TRBJ2-5|15|TRBD2
TGCGCCAGCAGCTTGACGGGAGGAAGGGAAGAGACCCAGTACTTC
CASSLTGGREETQYF
>TRBV12-3/TRBV12-4|-|TRBJ1-4|15|TRBD1
TGTGCCAGCAGTTCCCAGGGGGGTTCTAATGAAAAACTGTTTTTT
CASSSQGGSNEKLFF
>TRBV10-3|many|TRBJ1-1|13|-
TGTGCCATCAGTGAGAACGTGAACACTGAAGCTTTCTTT
CAISENVNTEAFF
>TRBV9|few|TRBJ2-6|14|-
TGTGCCAGCAGCGTCGAGTACGGGGCCAACGTCCTGACTTTC
CASSVEYGANVLTF
>TRBV13|many|TRBJ1-1|16|-
TGTGCCAGCAGCTTAGGAAACCGGGCCGCGAACACTGAAGCTTTCTTT
CASSLGNRAANTEAFF
>TRBV11-2|-|TRBJ1-2|13|-
TGTGCCAGCAGCTTAGAGCCCGAGGGCGGCTACACCTTC
CASSLEPEGGYTF
>TRBV27|many|TRBJ1-2|15|-
TGTGCCAGCAGTACGCCCCGGGGGGGCAACTATGGCTACACCTTC
CASSTPRGGNYGYTF
>TRBV20-1|many|TRBJ2-5|15|TRBD1
TGCAGTGCTCGCAAGGGGGCAGGGGGTAGAGAGACCCAGTACTTC
CSARKGAGGRETQYF
>TRBV6-1|many|TRBJ2-5|20|-
TGTGCCAGCAGACTACGCCGGGACACCGGCCCGCGGAGGGAATCGGAGACCCAGTACTTC
CASRLRRDTGPRRESETQYF
>TRBV30|-|TRBJ1-6|13|-
TGTGCCTGGAGTCTGGGGGCCGATTCACCCCTCCACTTT
CAWSLGADSPLHF
>TRBV28|many|TRBJ2-5|13|-
TGTGCCAGCGGATCGGGGAATCAAGAGACCCAGTACTTC
CASGSGNQETQYF
>TRBV27|few|TRBJ2-7|12|-
TGTGCCAGCGGGCCGAGGGGCTACGAGCAGTACTTC
CASGPRGYEQYF
>TRBV2|many|TRBJ1-6|15|-
TGTGCCAGCAGTCTACAGGGCCTTCATAATTCACCCCTCCACTTT
CASSLQGLHNSPLHF
>TRBV20-1|-|TRBJ2-2|15|-
TGCAGTGCTAGCCGGACAATGGTTGGCACCGGGGAGCTGTTTTTT
CSASRTMVGTGELFF
>TRBV20-1|many|TRBJ2-7|11|TRBD1
TGCAGTGGACAGGGAGCCTACGAGCAGTACTTC
CSGQGAYEQYF
>TRBV12-3/TRBV12-4|many|TRBJ2-7|15|TRBD1
TGTGCCAGCAGCCGGGCCGGGACAGGGTTCTACGAGCAGTACTTC
CASSRAGTGFYEQYF
>TRBV2|many|TRBJ2-7|13|-
TGTGCCAGCAGTGTCCACAGGGCCCACGAGCAGTACTTC
CASSVHRAHEQYF
>TRBV7-2|many|TRBJ2-7|13|-
TGTGCCAGCAGTAGGACAGCGCTCTACGAGCAGTACTTC
CASSRTALYEQYF
>TRBV6-5|few|TRBJ2-7|14|TRBD1
TGTGCCAGCAGTTACGTCCAGGGGGATTCCGAGCAGTACTTC
CASSYVQGDSEQYF
>TRBV7-9|-|TRBJ1-3|12|-
TGTGCCAGCAGCCGGGACCCAAACACCATATATTTT
CASSRDPNTIYF
>TRBV28|-|TRBJ2-2|21|TRBD2
TGTGCCAGCAGTCGAAGGCGATTCTCGACTAGCGGGAGCTCGGACACCGGGGAGCTGTTTTTT
CASSRRRFSTSGSSDTGELFF
>TRBV28|-|TRBJ1-4|13|-
TGTGCCAGCAGGTCAGGGAGCCAGGAAAAACTGTTTTTT
CASRSGSQEKLFF
>TRBV15|many|TRBJ2-7|14|TRBD2
TGTGCCACCAGCAGAGATGGGGGAGGGCCCGAGCAGTACTTC
CATSRDGGGPEQYF
>TRBV20-1|many|TRBJ1-1|14|-
TGCAGTGCTAGCGGGAAGACCATGAACACTGAAGCTTTCTTT
CSASGKTMNTEAFF
>TRBV24-1|-|TRBJ2-5|15|-
TGTGCCACCAGTGACCCTCGCTCGGTCGGGGAGACCCAGTACTTC
CATSDPRSVGETQYF